One TCR beta chain is described in this entry. This specimen belongs to a study of CD8+ T cells in alopecia areata. The wider study: Patients remained on tofacitinib for 6 to 18 months and then went 6 months without it. The authors scored treated patients' severity by affected scalp percentage.

Treatment described: oral pan-JAK inhibitor, 5-10 mg twice daily. Sequencing relied on a cDNA template that was reverse transcribed from extracted RNA. The repertoire was sequenced with immunoSEQ multiplex PCR; TCRdb's copy has only in-frame clones and lacks some. The top ten clones hold roughly 30% of a sample with about 120,000 clones, 58% of them seen once. The CDR3 spans 15 residues. Germline V gives CDR1 SGHAT, CDR2 FQNNGV. J lost 5 bases, V lost 7 bases, and 9 bases had no gene match. The TCR comes from a human donor with alopecia areata. This sequence joins TRBV11-2 and TRBJ2-1; 9 nucleotides line up with TRBD1. The sequenced sample was CD8+ T cells sorted from blood, obtained at week 4, from a patient treated with tofacitinib. The CDR3 nucleotides are TGTGCCAGCACCCTAGGACAGGGGAGGAACAATGAGCAGTTCTTC. This encodes CASTLGQGRNNEQFF.